The rows below give T cell receptor beta chains drawn from one sample of a study of T cell responses to AZD1222 COVID-19 vaccine. Only in-frame clones appear in the TCRdb table, and some are missing; sequencing was by immunoSEQ multiplex PCR. The sample lists around 130,000 clones, roughly 93% occurring once. The source was peripheral blood, collected on day 0 of AZD1222 vaccination. The source is an adult in good health. The CDR3 runs from the conserved cysteine through the conserved F or W. The D gene is left open where the match is weak. Some rows mark clone size as missing; the rest say once, few, many or name a class of expanded clone.

CDR3 DNA: TGTGCCAGCAGCCACGACCGGGTTTACGATGGGACTGAAGCTTTCTTT
CDR3 protein: CASSHDRVYDGTEAFF
clone size: once
J gene: TRBJ1-1
V gene: TRBV3-1/TRBV3-2
D gene: -

CDR3 DNA: TGTGCCAGCAGCCAAGATCCGGGGGCTTACGAGCAGTACTTC
CDR3 protein: CASSQDPGAYEQYF
clone size: -
J gene: TRBJ2-7
V gene: TRBV3-1/TRBV3-2
D gene: -

CDR3 DNA: TGTGCCAGCAGCCTAAGAGGGGGCTCTGGAAACACCATATATTTT
CDR3 protein: CASSLRGGSGNTIYF
clone size: -
J gene: TRBJ1-3
V gene: TRBV7-9
D gene: -

CDR3 DNA: TGTGCCTGGATATTGGGGGACACTTCGGAAGCTTTCTTT
CDR3 protein: CAWILGDTSEAFF
clone size: -
J gene: TRBJ1-1
V gene: TRBV30
D gene: -

CDR3 DNA: TGCGCCAGCAGCCAAGGGGGTTGGACCGTGCAGTACTTC
CDR3 protein: CASSQGGWTVQYF
clone size: few
J gene: TRBJ2-7
V gene: TRBV4-1
D gene: -

CDR3 DNA: TGTGCCACCAGCAGAGCCGCCCGCGGGACAGGCTCTAACTATGGCTACACCTTC
CDR3 protein: CATSRAARGTGSNYGYTF
clone size: -
J gene: TRBJ1-2
V gene: TRBV15
D gene: TRBD1

CDR3 DNA: TGTGCCTGGACTAGAGGAAACACAGATACGCAGTATTTT
CDR3 protein: CAWTRGNTDTQYF
clone size: -
J gene: TRBJ2-3
V gene: TRBV30
D gene: -

CDR3 DNA: TGTGCCAGCAGTTCACCGGACAGGGGCAATCAGCCCCAGCATTTT
CDR3 protein: CASSSPDRGNQPQHF
clone size: -
J gene: TRBJ1-5
V gene: TRBV6-2/TRBV6-3
D gene: TRBD1

CDR3 DNA: TGTGCCAGTAGTCCCATCGCGGGGAACCAGTTAGCTAACTATGGCTACACCTTC
CDR3 protein: CASSPIAGNQLANYGYTF
clone size: -
J gene: TRBJ1-2
V gene: TRBV19
D gene: -

CDR3 DNA: TGTGCCAGCAGCCGTTTCGTGGACGAAACGTTTTATGGCTACACCTTC
CDR3 protein: CASSRFVDETFYGYTF
clone size: -
J gene: TRBJ1-2
V gene: TRBV7-9
D gene: -

CDR3 DNA: TGTGCCAGCAGTTTCGCCAGGGGGGTGGATACGCAGTATTTT
CDR3 protein: CASSFARGVDTQYF
clone size: -
J gene: TRBJ2-3
V gene: TRBV28
D gene: -

CDR3 DNA: TGTGCCAGCAGCTTAGAAAACCGCGCGAACACCGGGGAGCTGTTTTTT
CDR3 protein: CASSLENRANTGELFF
clone size: -
J gene: TRBJ2-2
V gene: TRBV13
D gene: -

CDR3 DNA: TGTGCCAGCAGCCAAGATTTTACAGGGGTCACTGAAGCTTTCTTT
CDR3 protein: CASSQDFTGVTEAFF
clone size: -
J gene: TRBJ1-1
V gene: TRBV3-1/TRBV3-2
D gene: TRBD1

CDR3 DNA: TGTGCCAGCAGCCAAGACCTTTACAATGAGCAGTTCTTC
CDR3 protein: CASSQDLYNEQFF
clone size: -
J gene: TRBJ2-1
V gene: TRBV14
D gene: -

CDR3 DNA: TGTGCCAGCAGCGCAACCGGGACAGGTAAAGAGACCCAGTACTTC
CDR3 protein: CASSATGTGKETQYF
clone size: -
J gene: TRBJ2-5
V gene: TRBV9
D gene: TRBD1

CDR3 DNA: TGTGCCAGCAAAGGCGGAGACTATGGCTACACCTTC
CDR3 protein: CASKGGDYGYTF
clone size: -
J gene: TRBJ1-2
V gene: TRBV2
D gene: -

CDR3 DNA: TGTGCCAGCAGCTTAACTAGGACAGGGGGAGCCTACAATGAGCAGTTCTTC
CDR3 protein: CASSLTRTGGAYNEQFF
clone size: -
J gene: TRBJ2-1
V gene: TRBV7-9
D gene: TRBD1